The sample holds many counts of the clone carrying this T cell receptor beta chain. Its target is not known. TCRdb analysed the reads with MiXCR anew, one entry per CDR3 protein. There are roughly 150,000 distinct CDR3 sequences in the sample; 32% occur only once, and 45% to 55% lies in the top ten. This sample is drawn from a study of T cell repertoires in cytomegalovirus infection. Study at large: Signatures in public TCR beta sequences pointed to both CMV infection and matching HLA type. Study-level points and caveats: Carriers of CMV and the relevant HLA type were discriminated by public TCR beta frequency. Dominating the ex vivo response were HLA-C-restricted CMV-specific TCR beta clonotypes.

The CDR3 is 17 residues long. Trimming took 2 bases from V and 0 from J; bases not matched to a gene: 5. Germline CDR1 is MDHEN and CDR2 is SYDVKM. Material: CD8+ T cells from cultured PBMCs, obtained from culture after CMV antigen stimulation. The clonotype originates from a human donor in good health (CMV status not recorded). Some clones in this sample may be carry-over from other donors' samples. The V gene is TRBV28, the J gene TRBJ1-3, with 9 positions matching TRBD1. Here the CDR3 DNA reads TGTGCCAGCAGTTTAGGTGGGACAGGGAGCTCTGGAAACACCATATATTTT. Amino acid sequence: CASSLGGTGSSGNTIYF.